Below, 22 T cell receptor beta chains from the same sample are listed, as sequenced in a study of OX40 agonist ivuxolimab in advanced cancers. TCRdb keeps only in-frame clones here, not all; method: immunoSEQ multiplex PCR. The table has under 90,000 clones, under 90% seen once. This material consisted of CD4+ or CD8+ T cells sorted from blood, taken in a trial of the OX40 agonist ivuxolimab. The receptors derive from an adult with an advanced solid tumor such as melanoma, head and neck, liver or kidney cancer.

The chain is built from TRBV28 and TRBJ2-3; D is unresolved. The V end lost 5 bases, the J end lost 4 bases, and 13 bases lay between the germline ends. The CDR3 contains 14 residues. Germline CDR1 MDHEN, CDR2 SYDVKM. This CDR3 reads CASSPASGSDTQYF. DNA of the CDR3: TGTGCCAGCAGTCCCGCGTCGGGTTCAGATACGCAGTATTTT.

The V and J genes are TRBV5-8 and TRBJ2-7; TRBD2 is a possible D gene (5 bases). In germline, CDR1 is SGHTS, CDR2 YDEGEE. This CDR3 has 15 residues. The V end was cut by 4 bases, the J end by 6 bases, with 20 bases between. CDR3 region: CASSLPGSVTTEQYF. Written as DNA, the CDR3 is TGTGCCAGCAGCCTACCGGGATCAGTTACCACCGAGCAGTACTTC.

The chain links TRBV29-1 to TRBJ2-1; D is ambiguous. CDR1 SQVTM and CDR2 ANQGSEA come from the germline V gene. This CDR3 has 15 amino acids. The germline V and J ends were trimmed by 3 bases and 4 bases, with 16 bases remaining between them. This CDR3 reads CSVESSWRPYNEQFF. In nucleotides, the CDR3 is TGCAGCGTTGAGAGTAGCTGGCGTCCGTACAATGAGCAGTTCTTC.

The rearrangement joins TRBV18 to TRBJ2-2, with 13 bases fitting TRBD2. The ends lost 6 bases at V and 4 bases at J; junction bases unmatched: 8. CDR1 is KGHSH, CDR2 LQKENI, per germline. The CDR3 runs 17 residues. Here the CDR3 DNA reads TGTGCCAGCTCGATACTAGCGGGAGGGACGGCCACCGGGGAGCTGTTTTTT. Amino acid sequence: CASSILAGGTATGELFF. Full variable domain (outside the CDR3, taken from reference TRBV18 and TRBJ2-2): NAGVMQNPRHLVRRRGQEARLRCSPMKGHSHVYWYRQLPEEGLKFMVYLQKENIIDESGMPKERFSAEFPKEGPSILRIQQVVRGDSAAYFCASSILAGGTATGELFFGEGSRLTVL.

V usage is TRBV6-5 and J usage is TRBJ1-2, with D unclear. CDR1 is MNHEY and CDR2 is SVGAGI in the germline V gene. Trimming removed 10 bases from V and 0 bases from J, with 12 bases in between. The CDR3 covers 13 residues. This CDR3 is CATKSGPNYGYTF. The CDR3 DNA follows: TGTGCCACCAAGAGCGGACCTAACTATGGCTACACCTTC.

The chain links TRBV11-3 to TRBJ1-1; possibly TRBD1 for D (5 bases). Germline V CDR1 and CDR2: SGHNT, YENEEA. Trimming removed 2 bases from V and 4 bases from J, with 8 bases in between. The CDR3 is 13 residues long. The CDR3 loop reads CASSLTRGTEAFF. CDR3 bases: TGTGCCAGCAGCTTAACAAGGGGCACTGAAGCTTTCTTT.

The chain links TRBV19 to TRBJ2-5; 11 bases fit TRBD1. Germline V gene lookup returns CDR1 LNHDA and CDR2 SQIVND (reference sequence). The CDR3 contains 14 residues. Germline trimming cut 3 bases from V and 4 bases from J; bases unmatched to any gene: 1. The CDR3 nucleotides are TGTGCCAGTAGTATCGGGACAGGGGGAGAGACCCAGTACTTC. Its translation is CASSIGTGGETQYF.

The chain joins TRBV25-1 to TRBJ1-2; 8 bases line up with TRBD1. Germline CDR1 is MGHDK and CDR2 is SYGVNS. CDR3 length: 15 amino acids. The trim removed 3 bases at V and 0 bases at J, leaving 3 bases unmatched. CDR3 amino acids: CASSDLTGANYGYTF. CDR3 coding DNA: TGTGCCAGCAGTGATCTGACAGGGGCTAACTATGGCTACACCTTC.

This chain links TRBV6-4 with TRBJ1-2, with D uncertain. Germline assignment: CDR1 MRHNA and CDR2 SNTAGT. The CDR3 is made up of 13 amino acids. Trimming removed 3 bases at V and 2 bases at J, with 7 bases between. The CDR3 region is CASSEYGNYGYTF. For the CDR3, the DNA is TGTGCCAGCAGTGAATACGGAAACTATGGCTACACCTTC.

The V call is TRBV5-1, the J call TRBJ1-6; D unclear. The CDR3 loop spans 17 amino acids. Germline CDR1 SGHRS, CDR2 YFSETQ. V lost 0 bases and J 3 bases, leaving 13 bases between the germline ends. CDR3 sequence reads: CASSLVAGEDYNSPLHF. For the CDR3, the DNA is TGCGCCAGCAGCTTGGTGGCAGGAGAAGACTATAATTCACCCCTCCACTTT.

V and J are TRBV28 and TRBJ1-4; possible D gene TRBD1, 5 bases. This CDR3 contains 15 residues. Germline-derived CDR1 and CDR2 are MDHEN and SYDVKM. The V end lost 5 bases, the J end lost 4 bases, and 14 bases lay between the germline ends. The CDR3 nucleotides read TGTGCCAGCAGTGACCCGGGACGTAGTAATGAAAAACTGTTTTTT. Protein product: CASSDPGRSNEKLFF.

This clone has a handful of counts. The chain employs TRBV7-8 and TRBJ2-2, with 10 bases identical to TRBD2. Germline CDR1 reads SGHVS; CDR2 reads FQNEAQ. After removal of 1 base from V and 3 bases from J, the junction contained 2 bases not matched to a gene. This CDR3 comprises 16 residues. The CDR3 DNA reads TGTGCCAGCAGCTTAGTGACTAGCGGGTACACCGGGGAGCTGTTTTTT. This sequence encodes CASSLVTSGYTGELFF.

The chain combines TRBV6-1 with TRBJ2-5, with 9 positions matching TRBD1. This CDR3 has 16 amino acids. Looked up from germline, CDR1 is MNHNS and CDR2 is SASEGT. The V segment lost 2 bases and the J segment 5 bases; nucleotides outside the gene matches: 9. The CDR3 nucleotides read TGTGCCAGCAGTGAATTGTGGGGACAGGGTGAGGAGACCCAGTACTTC. As protein: CASSELWGQGEETQYF.

V and J are TRBV5-1 and TRBJ2-7; D uncertain. Trimming stripped 3 bases from V and 8 bases from J, with 15 bases between. The CDR3 covers 13 residues. Germline V gene lookup returns CDR1 SGHRS and CDR2 YFSETQ. This chain's CDR3 is CASSSDGPVQQYF. CDR3 bases: TGCGCCAGCAGCTCGGACGGCCCGGTACAGCAGTACTTC.

The sample holds one count of this clone. The chain links TRBV4-1 to TRBJ1-2; a possible D gene is TRBD1 (5 bases). Germline V gives CDR1 MGHRA, CDR2 YSYEKL. The CDR3 has 16 residues. V gave up 4 bases and J gave up 2 bases, with 17 bases separating them. CDR3 residues: CASSPLGAPVNYGYTF. The CDR3 DNA follows: TGCGCCAGCAGCCCGCTAGGGGCCCCCGTCAACTATGGCTACACCTTC.

Concerning this clone itself: At one end the junction does not follow the germline gene, possibly because of a read error. This sequence joins TRBV7-8 and TRBJ2-7, with D perhaps matching TRBD1 (7 bases). The germline V gene encodes CDR1 SGHVS and CDR2 FQNEAQ. This CDR3 has 12 amino acids. Here the CDR3 reads CASTPGGSALGF. The CDR3 coding sequence is TGTGCCAGCACCCCAGGGGGGTCCGCATTGGGCTTC.

The CDR3 region has the DNA TGTGCCAGCAGCTTGTATGGGCGGAACACTGAAGCTTTCTTT. This gives the protein CASSLYGRNTEAFF. V usage is TRBV5-6 and J usage is TRBJ1-1, with D unclear. V was cut by 1 base and J by 1 base, with 8 bases left in between. Germline loops: CDR1 SGHDT, CDR2 YYEEEE. There are 14 residues in the CDR3.

This clone was seen only a few times. The V gene is TRBV7-8, the J gene TRBJ1-5; D is unresolved. This CDR3 region has 14 residues. Per germline, CDR1 SGHVS and CDR2 FQNEAQ. Deletions cut 2 bases from V and 4 bases from J, with 9 bases between. This CDR3 reads CASSLIGSNQPQHF. The CDR3, as DNA: TGTGCCAGCAGCTTAATCGGGTCTAATCAGCCCCAGCATTTT.

The chain's CDR3 is CAWSRQSTEAFF. Written as DNA, the CDR3 is TGTGCCTGGAGTCGACAGTCGACTGAAGCTTTCTTT. The V and J genes are TRBV30 and TRBJ1-1; TRBD1 might be the D (5 bases). Germline V lookup: CDR1 GTSNPN, CDR2 SVGIG (reference sequence). This CDR3 is 12 amino acids long. Trimming cost V 2 bases and J 5 bases, with 9 bases left between them.

The rearrangement uses TRBV2 and TRBJ1-4; the D gene is possibly TRBD1 (5 bases). The V end was cut by 11 bases, the J end by 4 bases, with 14 bases between. This CDR3 has 13 amino acids. Germline lookup yields CDR1 SNHLY and CDR2 FYNNEI. The CDR3 loop is CAGGGTDNEKLFF. Written as DNA, the CDR3 is TGTGCCGGGGGGGGGACGGATAATGAAAAACTGTTTTTT.

The CDR3 sequence is CASTTGAGYTF. The CDR3 DNA reads TGTGCCAGCACCACGGGGGCTGGCTACACCTTC. The rearrangement joins TRBV6-5 to TRBJ1-2; weak D call: TRBD1 (6 bases). The V gene's germline CDR1 is MNHEY and CDR2 SVGAGI. V lost 7 bases to trimming and J lost 7 bases, with 10 bases between them. There are 11 residues in the CDR3.

This clone was detected only a few times. V gene TRBV19 combines with J gene TRBJ1-5; 9 nucleotides line up with TRBD1. This CDR3 spans 15 amino acids. Germline V gene lookup returns CDR1 LNHDA and CDR2 SQIVND (reference sequence). The junction had 7 bases not matched to a gene; V was cut back by 3 bases and J by 7 bases. The CDR3 reads CASSIKGQGEQPQHF. The CDR3 coding sequence is TGTGCCAGTAGTATTAAGGGACAGGGAGAACAGCCCCAGCATTTT.